This entry lists 17 T cell receptor beta chains sequenced from one sample in a study of blood T cell repertoires in COVID-19. Assay: immunoSEQ multiplex PCR; the TCRdb copy retains only in-frame clones and omits some. The top ten hold about 4% of the sample, which has tens of thousands of clones, nearly 90% seen once. Sequenced sample: peripheral blood. These receptors originate from a man aged 65 to 85 with acute or convalescent COVID-19.

This clone was counted only a few times. This chain connects TRBV7-2 to TRBJ1-6; a weak D match, TRBD1 (5 bases). Germline-derived CDR1 and CDR2 are SGHTA and FQGNSA. V was clipped by 0 bases and J by 8 bases, with 20 bases between them. This CDR3 spans 18 amino acids. The CDR3 loop reads CASSLASWMRGFYSPLHF. The CDR3 nucleotides read TGTGCCAGCAGCTTAGCCTCTTGGATGCGGGGCTTCTATTCACCCCTCCACTTT.

The chain has TRBV5-5 and TRBJ2-6, with unresolved D. Trimming shortened V by 3 bases and J by 0 bases, and 7 bases separated the two germline ends. This CDR3 spans 15 amino acids. CDR1 is SGHKS, CDR2 YYEKEE, per germline (reference sequence). The CDR3 DNA reads TGTGCCAGCAGCTCGAAGAGCTCTGGGGCCAACGTCCTGACTTTC. Protein product: CASSSKSSGANVLTF.

This chain's CDR3 is CASSWTSGFQETQYF. CDR3 nucleotide sequence: TGTGCCAGCAGCTGGACTAGCGGGTTCCAAGAGACCCAGTACTTC. V is TRBV5-4 and J is TRBJ2-5, with 11 bases that match TRBD2. Germline V CDR1 and CDR2: SGHNT, YYREEE (reference sequence). This CDR3 has 15 amino acids. Unmatched junction bases numbered 2, after V lost 3 bases and J lost 1 base.

This clone occurred once. The chain combines TRBV24-1 with TRBJ1-5; maybe TRBD1 (6 bases). Germline V gene lookup returns CDR1 KGHDR and CDR2 SFDVKD. Between the trimmed V and J ends, which lost 11 bases and 3 bases, there was a span of 13 bases. The length of the CDR3 is 13 residues. The CDR3 DNA follows: TGTGCCAGGGACCGGGACAACAATCAGCCCCAGCATTTT. Its protein is CARDRDNNQPQHF.

V usage is TRBV4-3 and J usage is TRBJ2-1, with D possibly TRBD2 on 7 matching bases. This CDR3 comprises 15 residues. V was cut by 0 bases and J by 8 bases, with 14 bases left in between. CDR1 and CDR2 (germline): LGHNA, YSLEER. As DNA, the CDR3 is TGCGCCAGCAGCCAAGATAGGGGGGGGCGGGATGAGCAGTTCTTC. It translates to CASSQDRGGRDEQFF.

The chain recombines TRBV7-9 with TRBJ1-4, with D tentatively TRBD1 (6 bases). This CDR3 region has 15 residues. Germline V gene lookup returns CDR1 SEHNR and CDR2 FQNEAQ (reference sequence). V dropped 4 bases and J dropped 5 bases, with 14 bases sitting between them. The CDR3 protein is CASSSRSGVNEKLFF. The CDR3, as DNA: TGTGCCAGCAGCTCCCGCTCAGGGGTAAATGAAAAACTGTTTTTT.

This chain links TRBV27 with TRBJ2-7; the match to TRBD2 covers 7 bases. With V trimmed by 0 bases and J by 4 bases, 6 bases remained unmatched. This CDR3 is 15 amino acids long. The germline V gene has CDR1 MNHEY and CDR2 SMNVEV (reference sequence). The CDR3 DNA reads TGTGCCAGCAGTTTATCCGGCAGCGGGGCTTACGAGCAGTACTTC. Amino acid sequence: CASSLSGSGAYEQYF.

This clone was observed a handful of times. V is TRBV18 and J is TRBJ1-3, with TRBD1 as a possible D gene (6 bases). Germline-derived CDR1 and CDR2 are KGHSH and LQKENI. V was trimmed by 3 bases and J by 4 bases, leaving 13 bases between them. The CDR3 loop spans 15 amino acids. CDR3 nucleotide sequence: TGTGCCAGCTCACCGGACAGTGTTCGAGGAAACACCATATATTTT. Translated: CASSPDSVRGNTIYF.

The chain combines TRBV28 with TRBJ2-4; D is unresolved. Germline assignment: CDR1 MDHEN and CDR2 SYDVKM. The CDR3 consists of 12 residues. Trimming left V 4 bases short and J 6 bases short, with 7 bases between. The CDR3 nucleotides are TGTGCCAGCAGTTCACAGATAAACATTCAGTACTTC. Protein sequence: CASSSQINIQYF.

V is TRBV18 and J is TRBJ1-6; 8 bases are a match to TRBD1. Germline trimming cut 6 bases from V and 8 bases from J; bases unmatched to any gene: 9. CDR3 size: 15 residues. CDR1 KGHSH and CDR2 LQKENI come from the germline V gene. DNA for the CDR3: TGTGCCAGCTCGCGCCAGGGGGCGCTGGATTCACCCCTCCACTTT. Protein product: CASSRQGALDSPLHF.

The chain is built from TRBV6-2 or TRBV6-3 and TRBJ1-1, with TRBD1 as a possible D gene (5 bases). Looked up from germline, CDR1 is MNHEY and CDR2 is SVGEGT. CDR3 length equals 13 residues. Between the trimmed V and J ends, which lost 2 bases and 4 bases, there was a span of 8 bases. The DNA of the CDR3 is TGTGCCAGCAGTTACCTAGGGGTCACTGAAGCTTTCTTT. It encodes CASSYLGVTEAFF.

The chain is built from TRBV5-1 and TRBJ1-6; D not certain. The CDR3 covers 14 residues. CDR1 SGHRS and CDR2 YFSETQ come from the germline V gene. Trimming took 1 base from V and 10 from J, leaving 12 bases between them. The CDR3 DNA reads as TGCGCCAGCAGCTTGAATTCGGACTTATCACCCCTCCACTTT. Amino acids: CASSLNSDLSPLHF.

The chain carries TRBV12-3 or TRBV12-4 and TRBJ2-5; possible D gene TRBD1, 6 bases. The CDR3 consists of 13 residues. The V end lost 1 base, the J end lost 6 bases, and 9 bases lay between the germline ends. In DNA, the CDR3 is TGTGCCAGCAGTTTAGTGACAGGCAAGACCCAGTACTTC. Its protein is CASSLVTGKTQYF.

A remark on this clone: This CDR3 is also generated by other DNA sequences in the sample. This chain uses TRBV4-3 with TRBJ2-5; 7 nucleotides align to TRBD2. The junction had 10 bases not matched to a gene; V was cut back by 4 bases and J by 5 bases. Germline-derived CDR1 and CDR2 are LGHNA and YSLEER. The CDR3 totals 15 residues. The CDR3 DNA reads TGCGCCAGCAGCCCCGAGGCAGGGCGGGGGGAGACCCAGTACTTC. It translates to CASSPEAGRGETQYF.

This rearrangement joins TRBV2 to TRBJ1-5; D is unresolved. Germline CDR1 and CDR2: SNHLY and FYNNEI. The V end was cut by 8 bases, the J end by 4 bases, with 15 bases between. The CDR3 loop spans 14 amino acids. CDR3 in DNA: TGTGCCAGCCAGGAGGCGCGGGGAAATCAGCCCCAGCATTTT. Its protein is CASQEARGNQPQHF. The full variable domain, its missing parts supplied by reference TRBV2 and TRBJ1-5, is EPEVTQTPSHQVTQMGQEVILRCVPISNHLYFYWYRQILGQKVEFLVSFYNNEISEKSEIFDDQFSVERPDGSNFTLKIRSTKLEDSAMYFCASQEARGNQPQHFGDGTRLSIL.

The gene calls are TRBV7-2 and TRBJ2-7, with 8 bases identical to TRBD1. V lost 6 bases to trimming and J lost 6 bases; unmatched junction nucleotides: 13. Germline CDR1 is SGHTA and CDR2 is FQGNSA. The CDR3 has 15 amino acids. CDR3 in amino acids: CASSFLWQGATEQYF. CDR3 nucleotides: TGTGCCAGCAGTTTCCTTTGGCAGGGGGCGACCGAGCAGTACTTC.

V usage is TRBV27 and J usage is TRBJ1-6; no clear D gene. V dropped 4 bases and J dropped 0 bases, with 10 bases sitting between them. There are 16 residues in the CDR3. Looked up from germline, CDR1 is MNHEY and CDR2 is SMNVEV (reference sequence). Here the CDR3 reads CASSSTASSYNSPLHF. CDR3 DNA: TGTGCCAGCAGTTCGACGGCTAGCTCCTATAATTCACCCCTCCACTTT.